These 10 T cell receptor beta chains originate from one sample sequenced in a study of cytomegalovirus exposure and HLA in healthy donors. Profiled with immunoSEQ multiplex PCR; TCRdb holds only in-frame clones, not every one. The repertoire consists of some 49,000 clones, with about 90% occurring once and the leading ten covering almost 1.5%. The material sequenced was PBMCs. These TCRs come from a man in his late teens or twenties in good health and CMV-seronegative.

The chain links TRBV9 to TRBJ2-1, with D unresolved. V was cut by 2 bases and J by 8 bases, with 8 bases left in between. Germline assignment: CDR1 SGDLS and CDR2 YYNGEE. This CDR3 region has 12 residues. DNA of the CDR3: TGTGCCAGCAGCGTCTCCCCCCATGAGCAGTTCTTC. Protein sequence: CASSVSPHEQFF.

The chain combines TRBV7-8 with TRBJ2-7; TRBD2 aligns across 7 bases. Per germline, CDR1 SGHVS and CDR2 FQNEAQ. The CDR3 has 14 residues. With 0 bases clipped from V and 6 bases from J, the junction kept 5 bases outside the gene matches. CDR3 region: CASSLARLATEQYF. The CDR3 bases are TGTGCCAGCAGCTTAGCGCGACTAGCAACCGAGCAGTACTTC.

This chain links TRBV7-2 with TRBJ1-2; 7 bases map to TRBD1. Germline CDR1 is SGHTA and CDR2 is FQGNSA. The CDR3 extends over 15 amino acids. The V gene end was trimmed by 2 bases and the J gene end by 4 bases; junction bases not matched to a gene: 7. The CDR3 DNA sequence: TGTGCCAGCAGCTTATATTCACAGGGGACCTATGGCTACACCTTC. Translated: CASSLYSQGTYGYTF.

This rearrangement joins TRBV10-1 to TRBJ2-2, with 7 bases matching TRBD1. Germline-derived CDR1 and CDR2 are WNHNN and SYGVQD (reference sequence). V dropped 0 bases and J dropped 7; count of bases not matched to a gene: 8. This CDR3 is built from 16 residues. The CDR3 DNA reads as TGCGCCAGCAGTGAGTCGAAAGAGGGGGCGGGCGGGGAGCTGTTTTTT. The encoded protein is CASSESKEGAGGELFF.

The rearrangement links TRBV9 to TRBJ2-1, with TRBD2 matching over 13 bases. J lost 10 bases, V lost 3 bases, and 10 bases had no gene match. There are 16 residues in the CDR3. Germline loops: CDR1 SGDLS, CDR2 YYNGEE. The CDR3 protein is CASSARLAGGPWEQFF. Written as DNA, the CDR3 is TGTGCCAGCAGCGCCCGACTAGCGGGAGGCCCTTGGGAGCAGTTCTTC.

The genes are TRBV28 and TRBJ1-5; D may be TRBD1 (5 bases). Trimming took off 9 bases at V and 1 base at J, with 13 bases between the two ends. The germline gives CDR1 MDHEN, CDR2 SYDVKM. The CDR3 covers 14 residues. The CDR3 bases are TGTGCCAGTAGGGCGGGACTAAGCAATCAGCCCCAGCATTTT. It specifies CASRAGLSNQPQHF.

This clone came up once. The chain joins TRBV4-1 to TRBJ2-1; D perhaps matches TRBD1 (6 bases). This CDR3 has 16 amino acids. The V gene lost 2 bases and the J gene lost 0 bases, with 11 bases spanning the gap. Germline-derived CDR1 and CDR2 are MGHRA and YSYEKL. CDR3 nucleotides: TGCGCCAGCAGCCAAACAGGGCCCTTCTCCTACAATGAGCAGTTCTTC. Residues: CASSQTGPFSYNEQFF.

The chain couples TRBV27 to TRBJ2-5, with TRBD2 matching over 7 bases. Germline assignment: CDR1 MNHEY and CDR2 SMNVEV (reference sequence). The junction had 5 bases not matched to a gene; V was cut back by 0 bases and J by 1 base. CDR3 length equals 16 residues. Here the CDR3 reads CASSLSYRGVQETQYF. The CDR3 DNA reads as TGTGCCAGCAGTTTATCGTATCGGGGGGTCCAAGAGACCCAGTACTTC.

The V gene is TRBV6-1, the J gene TRBJ2-7; 7 positions agree with TRBD2. CDR1 and CDR2 from the germline V gene are MNHNS and SASEGT. The V gene end was trimmed by 0 bases and the J gene end by 4 bases; junction bases not matched to a gene: 6. This CDR3 region has 15 residues. The CDR3 DNA reads TGTGCCAGCAGTGAAGCCGGGGCGGGAGCATACGAGCAGTACTTC. Protein product: CASSEAGAGAYEQYF.

The rearrangement joins TRBV25-1 to TRBJ2-3; maybe TRBD2 (8 bases). V was clipped by 1 base and J by 3 bases, with 17 bases between them. This CDR3 is built from 17 residues. Germline V gene sequence: CDR1 MGHDK, CDR2 SYGVNS. The CDR3 bases are TGTGCCAGCAGTGAATCCGGGAGGGGGCGGAGTACAGATACGCAGTATTTT. Amino acid sequence: CASSESGRGRSTDTQYF.